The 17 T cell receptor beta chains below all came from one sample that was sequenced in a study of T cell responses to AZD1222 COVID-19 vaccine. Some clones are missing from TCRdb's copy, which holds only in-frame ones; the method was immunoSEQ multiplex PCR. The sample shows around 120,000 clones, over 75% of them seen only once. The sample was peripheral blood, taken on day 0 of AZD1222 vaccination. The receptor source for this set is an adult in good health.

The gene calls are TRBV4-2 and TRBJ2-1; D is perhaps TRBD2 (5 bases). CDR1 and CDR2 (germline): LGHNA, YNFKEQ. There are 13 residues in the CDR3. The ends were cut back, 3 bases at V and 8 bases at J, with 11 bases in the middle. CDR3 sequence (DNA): TGTGCCAGCAGCCAGGGAGTATTAGATGAGCAGTTCTTC. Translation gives CASSQGVLDEQFF.

CDR3 DNA: TGTGCCAGCAGCCGAGGACAGGACTACGAGCAGTACTTC. Translation gives CASSRGQDYEQYF. The gene calls are TRBV4-2 and TRBJ2-7, with 7 bases fitting TRBD1. V was clipped by 4 bases and J by 3 bases; unmatched bases: 3. Per the germline V gene, CDR1 is LGHNA and CDR2 is YNFKEQ. The CDR3 runs to 13 residues.

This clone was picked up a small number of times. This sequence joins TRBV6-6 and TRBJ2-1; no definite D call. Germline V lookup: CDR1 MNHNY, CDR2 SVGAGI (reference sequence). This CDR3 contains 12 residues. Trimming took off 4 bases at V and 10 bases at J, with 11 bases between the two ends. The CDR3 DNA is TGTGCCAGCAGTTCCCCCTTTGGGGAGCAGTTCTTC. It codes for CASSSPFGEQFF.

The CDR3 spells CASSHHSGTVPGNTIYF. Here the CDR3 DNA reads TGTGCCAGCAGCCACCACTCCGGGACAGTGCCTGGAAACACCATATATTTT. The rearrangement joins TRBV4-2 to TRBJ1-3; TRBD1 matches at 7 bases. Looked up from germline, CDR1 is LGHNA and CDR2 is YNFKEQ. V lost 3 bases and J lost 2; bases outside the gene matches: 10. This CDR3 contains 17 residues.

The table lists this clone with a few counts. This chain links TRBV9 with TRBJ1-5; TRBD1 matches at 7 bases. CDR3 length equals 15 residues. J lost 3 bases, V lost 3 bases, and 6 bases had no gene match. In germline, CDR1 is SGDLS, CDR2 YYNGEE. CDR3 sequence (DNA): TGTGCCAGCAGCGACAGGGACAGCTTCAATCAGCCCCAGCATTTT. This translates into CASSDRDSFNQPQHF.

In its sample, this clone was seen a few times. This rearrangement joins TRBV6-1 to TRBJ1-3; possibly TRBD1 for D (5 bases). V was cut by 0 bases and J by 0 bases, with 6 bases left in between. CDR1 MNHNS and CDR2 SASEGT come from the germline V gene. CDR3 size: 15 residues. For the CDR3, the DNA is TGTGCCAGCAGTGAAGCCGGGACCTCTGGAAACACCATATATTTT. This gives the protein CASSEAGTSGNTIYF.

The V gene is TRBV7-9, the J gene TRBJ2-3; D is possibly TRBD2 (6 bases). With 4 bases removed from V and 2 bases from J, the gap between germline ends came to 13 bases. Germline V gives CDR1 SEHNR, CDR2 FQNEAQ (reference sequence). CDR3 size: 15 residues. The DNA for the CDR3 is TGTGCCAGCAGCTCGCCCCTAGCGAACACAGATACGCAGTATTTT. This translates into CASSSPLANTDTQYF.

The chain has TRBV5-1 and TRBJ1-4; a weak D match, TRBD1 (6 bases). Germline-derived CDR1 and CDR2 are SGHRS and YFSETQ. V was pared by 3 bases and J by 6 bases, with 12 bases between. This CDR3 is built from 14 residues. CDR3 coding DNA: TGCGCCAGCAGCTCTACAGGGAACCATGAAAAACTGTTTTTT. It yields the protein CASSSTGNHEKLFF.

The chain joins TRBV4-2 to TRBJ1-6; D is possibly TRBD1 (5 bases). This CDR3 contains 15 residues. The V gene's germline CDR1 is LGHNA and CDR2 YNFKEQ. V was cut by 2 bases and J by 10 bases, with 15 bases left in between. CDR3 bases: TGTGCCAGCAGCCAACCCGGGGTACCAGGGTCACCCCTCCACTTT. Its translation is CASSQPGVPGSPLHF.

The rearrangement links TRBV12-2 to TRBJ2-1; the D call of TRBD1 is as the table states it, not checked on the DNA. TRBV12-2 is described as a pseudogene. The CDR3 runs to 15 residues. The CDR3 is CASRSDGTGDNEQFF. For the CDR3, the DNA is TGTGCAAGTCGCTCGGACGGGACAGGGGACAATGAGCAGTTCTTC.

The CDR3 reads CSARKQETQYF. The CDR3 DNA reads as TGCAGTGCCCGCAAGCAAGAGACCCAGTACTTC. This rearrangement joins TRBV20-1 to TRBJ2-5; D not certain. There are 11 residues in the CDR3. The V end lost 6 bases, the J end lost 2 bases, and 7 bases lay between the germline ends. Per germline, CDR1 DFQATT and CDR2 SNEGSKA (reference sequence).

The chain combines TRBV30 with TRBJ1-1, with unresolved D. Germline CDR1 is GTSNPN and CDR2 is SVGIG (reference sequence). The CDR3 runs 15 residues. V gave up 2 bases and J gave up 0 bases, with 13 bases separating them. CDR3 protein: CAWSPLGPVNTEAFF. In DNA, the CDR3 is TGTGCCTGGAGTCCACTTGGACCGGTGAACACTGAAGCTTTCTTT.

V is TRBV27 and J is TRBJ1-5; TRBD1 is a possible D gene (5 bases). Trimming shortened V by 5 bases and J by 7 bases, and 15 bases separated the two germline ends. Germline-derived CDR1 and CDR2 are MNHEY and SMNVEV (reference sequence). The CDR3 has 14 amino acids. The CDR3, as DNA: TGTGCCAGCAGTACTGGACGGGGGGAGCAGCCCCAGCATTTT. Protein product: CASSTGRGEQPQHF.

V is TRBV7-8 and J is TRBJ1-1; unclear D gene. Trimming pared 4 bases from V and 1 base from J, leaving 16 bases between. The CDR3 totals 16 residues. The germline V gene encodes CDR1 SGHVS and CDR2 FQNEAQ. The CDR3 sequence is CASSSVRSRENTEAFF. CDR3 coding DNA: TGTGCCAGCAGCTCCGTCCGGTCGAGGGAGAACACTGAAGCTTTCTTT. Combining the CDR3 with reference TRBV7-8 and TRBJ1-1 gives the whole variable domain GAGVSQSPRYKVAKRGQDVALRCDPISGHVSLFWYQQALGQGPEFLTYFQNEAQLDKSGLPSDRFFAERPEGSVSTLKIQRTQQEDSAVYLCASSSVRSRENTEAFFGQGTRLTVV.

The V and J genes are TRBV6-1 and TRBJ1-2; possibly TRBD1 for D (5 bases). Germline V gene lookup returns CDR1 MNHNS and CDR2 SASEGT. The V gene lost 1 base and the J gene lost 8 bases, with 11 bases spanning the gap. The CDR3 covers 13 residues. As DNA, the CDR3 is TGTGCCAGCAGTGAAGGGGGATGGGGGGGCTACACCTTC. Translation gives CASSEGGWGGYTF.

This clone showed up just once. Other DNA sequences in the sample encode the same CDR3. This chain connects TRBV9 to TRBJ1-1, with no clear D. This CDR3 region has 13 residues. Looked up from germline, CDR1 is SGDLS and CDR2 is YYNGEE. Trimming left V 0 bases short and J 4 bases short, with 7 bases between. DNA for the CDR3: TGTGCCAGCAGCGTAGCGGGGAGCACTGAAGCTTTCTTT. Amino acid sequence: CASSVAGSTEAFF.

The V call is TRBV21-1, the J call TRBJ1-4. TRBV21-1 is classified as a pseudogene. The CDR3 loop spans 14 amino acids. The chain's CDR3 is CASSFDPEGEKLFF. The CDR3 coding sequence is TGTGCCAGCAGCTTCGACCCAGAGGGGGAAAAACTGTTTTTT.